This T cell receptor (beta chain) comes out of a study of blood T cells in healthy people across ages. This clonotype occurred a few times. The CDR3 sequence is 14 residues long. Germline loops: CDR1 MDHEN, CDR2 SYDVKM. Trimming pared 6 bases from V and 4 bases from J, leaving 13 bases between. The authors ran a second PCR of 7 to 11 cycles using a sample-barcoded 5' primer and a J-beta primer mix. Using its own MiXCR run on the 5' RACE reads, TCRdb lists one record per CDR3 protein. The repertoire includes about 800,000 distinct CDR3 sequences, roughly 25% of them detected once, and roughly 3.8% sits in the top ten. Separately, the same data were catalogued under a study of T cells of mothers and their children.

The genes are TRBV28 and TRBJ1-5; no reliable D call. The sequenced sample consisted of blood. The TCR sequence derives from a boy younger than 18 in good health. Here the CDR3 reads CASSLVSGNQPQHF. For the CDR3, the DNA is TGTGCCAGCAGCCTCGTGTCGGGTAATCAGCCCCAGCATTTT.